The source of this TCR beta chain is a study of CD8 T cells in Susac syndrome. A remark on this clonotype: The antigen remains undetermined.

Sequencing of TCR beta was performed on blood CD8+ and CD4+ T cells. Random hexamers were used to reverse transcribe roughly 0.5 to 1 ug of RNA. A multiplex approach, immunoSEQ multiplex PCR, amplified TCR beta CDR3 across 54 Vbeta and 13 Jbeta. From the immunoSEQ multiplex PCR reads, TCRdb called clonotypes with MiXCR, one entry per CDR3 protein. The sample includes roughly 120,000 distinct CDR3 sequences, more than 90% of them seen just once. Study-wide findings and caveats: The study conceded that its TCR sequencing and HLA analysis involved relatively few individuals.

Between the trimmed V and J ends, which lost 0 bases and 3 bases, there was a span of 6 bases. CDR3 size: 13 residues. Germline V lookup: CDR1 SSHAT, CDR2 FNYEAQ (reference sequence). This TCR was sampled from a human donor in good health. The gene calls are TRBV7-7 and TRBJ2-7; D uncertain. Sequenced material: CD4+ T cells from PBMCs. Written as DNA, the CDR3 is TGTGCCAGCAGCTTAGCCAGGTACTACGAGCAGTACTTC. Residues: CASSLARYYEQYF.